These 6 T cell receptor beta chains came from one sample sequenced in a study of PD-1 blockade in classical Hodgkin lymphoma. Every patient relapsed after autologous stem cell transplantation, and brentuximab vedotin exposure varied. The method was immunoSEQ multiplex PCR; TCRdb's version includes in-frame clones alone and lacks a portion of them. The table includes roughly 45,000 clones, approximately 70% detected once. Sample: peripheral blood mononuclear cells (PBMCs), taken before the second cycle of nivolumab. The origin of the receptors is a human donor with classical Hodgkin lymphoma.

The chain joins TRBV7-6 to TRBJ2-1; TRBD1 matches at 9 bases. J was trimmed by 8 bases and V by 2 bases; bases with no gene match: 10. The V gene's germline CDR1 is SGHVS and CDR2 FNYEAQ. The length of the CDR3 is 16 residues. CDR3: CASSLRGQGSIDEQFF. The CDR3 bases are TGTGCCAGCAGCTTACGGGGACAGGGCTCTATTGATGAGCAGTTCTTC.

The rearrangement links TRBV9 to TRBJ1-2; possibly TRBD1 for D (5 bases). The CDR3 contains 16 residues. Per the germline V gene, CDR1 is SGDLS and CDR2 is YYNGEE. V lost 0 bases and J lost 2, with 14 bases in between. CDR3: CASSVVQGRPNYGYTF. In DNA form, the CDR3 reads TGTGCCAGCAGCGTAGTGCAGGGCAGGCCAAACTATGGCTACACCTTC.

CDR3 sequence reads: CSVEVFEGTNYGYTF. The CDR3 coding sequence is TGCAGCGTTGAGGTGTTTGAGGGAACTAACTATGGCTACACCTTC. The genes are TRBV29-1 and TRBJ1-2, with no clear D. This CDR3 comprises 15 residues. Looked up from germline, CDR1 is SQVTM and CDR2 is ANQGSEA. V dropped 3 bases and J dropped 0 bases, with 14 bases sitting between them.

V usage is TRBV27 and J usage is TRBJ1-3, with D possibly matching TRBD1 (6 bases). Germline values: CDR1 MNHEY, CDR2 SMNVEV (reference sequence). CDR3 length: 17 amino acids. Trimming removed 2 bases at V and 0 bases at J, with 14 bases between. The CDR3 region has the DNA TGTGCCAGCAGTTTAGGGGGACACATTCTCTCTGGAAACACCATATATTTT. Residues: CASSLGGHILSGNTIYF.

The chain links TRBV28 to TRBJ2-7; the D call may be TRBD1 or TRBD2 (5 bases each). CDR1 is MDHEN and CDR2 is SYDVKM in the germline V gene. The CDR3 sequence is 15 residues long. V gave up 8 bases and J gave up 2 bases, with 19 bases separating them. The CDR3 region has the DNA TGTGCCAGCTCTACCTCGGGGACGTCCGCCTACGAGCAGTACTTC. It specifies CASSTSGTSAYEQYF.

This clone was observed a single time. CDR3 in amino acids: CSVGFGGETQYF. The CDR3, as DNA: TGCAGCGTTGGGTTCGGGGGGGAGACCCAGTACTTC. The V gene is TRBV29-1, the J gene TRBJ2-5, with 7 bases that match TRBD2. Germline assignment: CDR1 SQVTM and CDR2 ANQGSEA. The CDR3 has 12 amino acids. The V and J ends lost 4 bases and 5 bases, in that order; junction bases with no gene match: 4. The variable domain in full, completed from reference TRBV29-1 and TRBJ2-5, reads SAVISQKPSRDICQRGTSLTIQCQVDSQVTMMFWYRQQPGQSLTLIATANQGSEATYESGFVIDKFPISRPNLTFSTLTVSNMSPEDSSIYLCSVGFGGETQYFGPGTRLLVL.